A selection of T cell receptor beta chains follows, all from one sample in a study of T cell responses to AZD1222 COVID-19 vaccine. The method was immunoSEQ multiplex PCR; TCRdb's version includes in-frame clones alone and lacks a portion of them. The table has about 150,000 clones, 90% to 95% seen once; the top ten hold 1.4%. Source: peripheral blood, taken on day 0 of AZD1222 vaccination. The receptors here all came from an adult in good health. The conserved cysteine and the conserved F or W are not part of the CDR3 here. D genes are given only for firm matches. Size tells how often a clone was seen (once, few, many) or the class of an expanded clone, and some rows leave it out.

>.|TRBD1|TRBV3-1/TRBV3-2
ASSQAGLGQKTGELF
>once|.|TRBV6-4
ASSPGSVVFFRTSYEQY
>.|.|TRBV7-9
ASSPVFEEAF
>.|TRBD1|TRBV11-2
ASSLLGTGKSPLH
>.|TRBD1|TRBV7-6
ASSPRTAGTGAREGYT
>.|.|TRBV6-2/TRBV6-3
ASSYFGVWQPYEQY
>few|.|TRBV5-1
ASSFRSSEDEQY
>.|.|TRBV11-2
ASSRSPRGSGNTIY
>.|TRBD2|TRBV5-1
ASSLAGDFYNEQF
>.|.|TRBV27
ASSESRTNYGYT
>.|.|TRBV7-9
ASSWPRSGANVLT
>once|.|TRBV6-6
ASSLTTRGYT
>.|.|TRBV20-1
SASKGLGSYEQY
>few|.|TRBV14
ASSQDDVYTEAF
>.|.|TRBV19
ASSIEGYYGYT
>.|.|TRBV12-5
ASGPEGQDGYSNQPQH
>.|.|TRBV5-1
ASSALQGNGELF
>.|TRBD1|TRBV12-3/TRBV12-4
ASSLGQGYEQY
>.|.|TRBV14
ASSPMPGYEQY
>.|TRBD2|TRBV30
ACLLGEGRTQY
>.|.|TRBV9
ASSVDGGSNYGYT
>.|TRBD1|TRBV6-4
ASSEGQGVGEQF
>.|TRBD1|TRBV18
ASSGQGENIQY
>.|.|TRBV9
ASSGLISGNTIY
>.|.|TRBV5-1
ASSLDDSALGEQY
>.|.|TRBV30
AWSGSTGLNSPLH
>.|.|TRBV27
ASSSGQRVPNYGYT
>.|.|TRBV18
ASSPQPATENIQY
>.|.|TRBV19
ASSMGGGSTHGEQF
>.|.|TRBV27
ASSLSSWGAEQY
>once|.|TRBV7-3
ASSPAGGTGELF
>.|.|TRBV7-2
ASSPTSGRQNTEAF
>.|TRBD1|TRBV28
ASSQGGGGQPQH
>.|TRBD2|TRBV9
ASSGTSPGEQY
>.|TRBD1|TRBV19
ASSEGQGMDQPQH
>.|.|TRBV5-6
ASSWGDRELSGYT
>.|.|TRBV7-2
ASSLALRHRSDEKLF